Listed here is a single T cell receptor beta chain. The germline V gene encodes CDR1 LNHNV and CDR2 YYDKDF (reference sequence). V shed 5 bases, J shed 0 bases, and the junction held 10 bases outside the gene matches. This CDR3 contains 17 residues. This sample was taken from a study of T cell changes during pregnancy in multiple sclerosis. Sequencing was performed with immunoSEQ multiplex PCR; in TCRdb, only in-frame clones are kept and a portion is missing. This table holds some 77,000 clones, about 92% found once. This clonotype was obtained from a female donor in good health, enrolled as a control in a pregnancy study. The chain has TRBV15 and TRBJ2-4, with 7 nucleotides matching TRBD2. Sequences were derived from peripheral blood, sampled after pregnancy. The CDR3, as DNA: TGTGCCACCAGCTCACAAGGGAGGGGTCTAGCCAAAAACATTCAGTACTTC. It is translated as CATSSQGRGLAKNIQYF.